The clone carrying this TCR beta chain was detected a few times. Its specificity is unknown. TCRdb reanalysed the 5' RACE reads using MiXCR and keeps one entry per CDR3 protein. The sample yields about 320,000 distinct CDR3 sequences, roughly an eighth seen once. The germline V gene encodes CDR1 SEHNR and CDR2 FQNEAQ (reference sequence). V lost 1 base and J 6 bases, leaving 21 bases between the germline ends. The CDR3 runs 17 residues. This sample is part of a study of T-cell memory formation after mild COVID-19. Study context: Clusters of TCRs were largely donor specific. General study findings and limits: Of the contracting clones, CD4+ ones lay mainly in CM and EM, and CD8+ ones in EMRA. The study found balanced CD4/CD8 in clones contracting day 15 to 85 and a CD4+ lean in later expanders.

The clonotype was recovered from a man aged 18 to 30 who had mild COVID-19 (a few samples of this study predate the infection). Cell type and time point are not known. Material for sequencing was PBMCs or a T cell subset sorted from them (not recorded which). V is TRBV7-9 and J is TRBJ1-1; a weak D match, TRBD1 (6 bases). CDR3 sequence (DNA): TGTGCCAGCAGCTTAGGGTTCGGGACACCCGAGGGGCCTGAAGCTTTCTTT. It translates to CASSLGFGTPEGPEAFF.